This T cell receptor (beta chain) derives from a study of T cells in Graves' hyperthyroidism and ophthalmopathy. V was trimmed by 4 bases and J by 4 bases, leaving 13 bases between them. Germline V gene lookup returns CDR1 WNHNN and CDR2 SYGVQD (reference sequence). CDR3 length equals 14 residues. The TCR beta CDR3 regions underwent amplification using RNA transcripts as the source. First-round RT-PCR with HTBI primers amplified the TCR CDR3 region. One entry per CDR3 protein results from TCRdb running MiXCR on the multiplex PCR reads. The sample has more than 550,000 distinct CDR3 sequences; 40% to 55% are singletons. In the case of this clonotype: The CDR3 does not end in the conserved phenylalanine or tryptophan, so this is likely a read error.

The clonotype was recovered from an adult man with Graves' disease, either hyperthyroidism or ophthalmopathy (not recorded which). The V gene is TRBV10-1, the J gene TRBJ1-1; possible D gene TRBD1, 5 bases. The sample taken for sequencing was peripheral blood or thyroid tissue (not recorded which). In DNA form, the CDR3 reads TGCGCCAGCAGTGTTGGGGGGGGTAGCACTGAAGCTTTCCTT. It encodes CASSVGGGSTEAFL.